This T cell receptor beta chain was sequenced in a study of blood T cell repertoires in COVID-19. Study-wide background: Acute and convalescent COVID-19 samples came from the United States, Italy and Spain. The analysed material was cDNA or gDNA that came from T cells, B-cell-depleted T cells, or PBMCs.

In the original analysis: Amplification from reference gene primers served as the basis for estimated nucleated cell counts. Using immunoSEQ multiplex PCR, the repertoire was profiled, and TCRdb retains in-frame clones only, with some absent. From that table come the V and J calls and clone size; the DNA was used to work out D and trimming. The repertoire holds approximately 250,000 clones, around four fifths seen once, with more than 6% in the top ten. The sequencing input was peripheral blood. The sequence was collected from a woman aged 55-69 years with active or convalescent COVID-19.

The chain's CDR3 is CASSTGQGNYGYTF. The CDR3 DNA reads TGTGCCAGCAGCACCGGGCAGGGGAACTATGGCTACACCTTC. The chain employs TRBV7-2 and TRBJ1-2; D perhaps matches TRBD1 (6 bases). The length of the CDR3 is 14 residues. The V and J ends lost 5 bases and 2 bases respectively, with 12 bases between them. Germline V gene sequence: CDR1 SGHTA, CDR2 FQGNSA.